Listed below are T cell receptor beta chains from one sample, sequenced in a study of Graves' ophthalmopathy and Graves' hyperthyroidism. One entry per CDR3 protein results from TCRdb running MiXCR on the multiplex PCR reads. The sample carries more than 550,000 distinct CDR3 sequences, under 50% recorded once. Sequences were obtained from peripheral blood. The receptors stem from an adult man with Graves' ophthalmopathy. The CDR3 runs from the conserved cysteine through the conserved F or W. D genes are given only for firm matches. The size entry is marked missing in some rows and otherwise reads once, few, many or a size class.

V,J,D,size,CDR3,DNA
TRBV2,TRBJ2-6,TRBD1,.,CASSVNRGSYVLTF,TGTGCCAGCAGTGTAAACAGGGGGTCCTACGTCCTGACTTTC
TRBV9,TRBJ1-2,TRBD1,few,CASSRLEGAGGYTF,TGTGCCAGCAGCCGACTCGAGGGGGCTGGTGGCTACACCTTC
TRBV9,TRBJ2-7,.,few,CASSVDEGLGRGEQYF,TGTGCCAGCAGCGTAGACGAGGGACTGGGTCGGGGCGAGCAGTACTTC
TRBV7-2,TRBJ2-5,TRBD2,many,CASSFGLAWETQYF,TGTGCCAGCAGCTTCGGACTAGCGTGGGAGACCCAGTACTTC
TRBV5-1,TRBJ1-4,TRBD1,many,CASSLGTANEKLFF,TGCGCCAGCAGCCTCGGGACAGCTAATGAAAAACTGTTTTTT
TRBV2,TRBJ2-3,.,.,CASSEPRTDTQYF,TGTGCCAGCAGTGAACCCCGCACAGATACGCAGTATTTT
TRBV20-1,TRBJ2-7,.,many,CSARDLYEQYF,TGCAGTGCTAGAGACTTATACGAGCAGTACTTC
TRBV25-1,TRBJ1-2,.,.,CASRAGQSGAGYTF,TGTGCCAGCAGAGCGGGACAAAGCGGAGCTGGCTACACCTTC
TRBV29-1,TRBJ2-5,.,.,CSVPRDWWHSQETQYF,TGCAGCGTGCCTAGAGATTGGTGGCACAGCCAAGAGACCCAGTACTTC
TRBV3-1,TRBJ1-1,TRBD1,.,CASSQADRLTEAFF,TGTGCCAGCAGCCAAGCGGACAGGCTCACTGAAGCTTTCTTT
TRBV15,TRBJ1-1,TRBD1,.,CATSTGTGGTSNTEAFF,TGTGCCACCAGCACCGGGACAGGGGGCACGTCGAACACTGAAGCTTTCTTT
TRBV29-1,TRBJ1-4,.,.,CSVEDPGVDEKLFF,TGCAGCGTTGAAGATCCAGGGGTCGATGAAAAACTGTTTTTT
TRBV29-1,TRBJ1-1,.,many,CSVEYREDTEAFF,TGCAGCGTTGAATACAGGGAGGACACTGAAGCTTTCTTT
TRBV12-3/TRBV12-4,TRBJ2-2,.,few,CASRPGELFF,TGTGCCAGCAGGCCAGGGGAGCTGTTTTTT
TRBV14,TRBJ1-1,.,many,CASSHRGGGRVNTEAFF,TGTGCCAGCAGCCATCGAGGAGGGGGGCGAGTGAACACTGAAGCTTTCTTT
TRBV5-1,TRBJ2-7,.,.,CASSLAEGARLEQYF,TGTGCCAGCAGCTTGGCGGAGGGGGCGCGTTTGGAGCAGTACTTC
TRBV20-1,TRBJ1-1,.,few,CSARDLGRRVNTEAFF,TGCAGTGCTAGAGATTTGGGGCGGCGGGTGAACACTGAAGCTTTCTTT
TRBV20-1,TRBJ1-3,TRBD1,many,CSARDWEGAIYF,TGCAGTGCTAGAGATTGGGAGGGGGCAATATATTTT
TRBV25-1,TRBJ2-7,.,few,CASSFWGTEQYF,TGTGCCAGCAGTTTCTGGGGGACCGAGCAGTACTTC
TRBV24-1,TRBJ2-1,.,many,CATSDRGSSYNEQFF,TGTGCCACCAGTGATCGGGGAAGCTCCTACAATGAGCAGTTCTTC
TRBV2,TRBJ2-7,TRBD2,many,CASSETSGRSHEQYF,TGTGCCAGCAGCGAGACTAGCGGGAGGAGCCACGAGCAGTACTTC
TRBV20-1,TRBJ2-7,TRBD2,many,CSAETSGEYEQYF,TGCAGTGCCGAGACTAGCGGGGAATACGAGCAGTACTTC
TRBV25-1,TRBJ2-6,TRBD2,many,CASTGGDSGANVLTF,TGTGCCAGCACGGGGGGGGACTCTGGGGCCAACGTCCTGACTTTC
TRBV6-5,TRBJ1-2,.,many,CASSALSGLNGYTF,TGTGCCAGCAGTGCCCTCTCAGGGTTGAATGGCTACACCTTC
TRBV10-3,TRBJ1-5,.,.,CAISDPWTSPQETQHF,TGTGCCATCAGTGACCCCTGGACTAGTCCCCAAGAGACCCAGCATTTT
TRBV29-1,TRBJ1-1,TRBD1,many,CSARQGDMNTEAFF,TGCAGCGCCAGACAGGGGGACATGAACACTGAAGCTTTCTTT
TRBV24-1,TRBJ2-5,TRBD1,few,CATSDPGQGNQPQYF,TGTGCCACCAGTGATCCGGGACAGGGCAATCAGCCCCAGTACTTC
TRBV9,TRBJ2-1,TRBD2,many,CASSALAGWMFF,TGTGCCAGCAGTGCACTAGCGGGGTGGATGTTCTTC
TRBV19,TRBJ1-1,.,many,CASNRGRGMNTEAFF,TGTGCCAGTAATCGCGGCCGGGGCATGAACACTGAAGCTTTCTTT
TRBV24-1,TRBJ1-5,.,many,CATSAGGNQPQHF,TGTGCCACCAGTGCAGGAGGCAATCAGCCCCAGCATTTT
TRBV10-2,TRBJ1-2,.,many,CASSAGQAPTGYGYTF,TGCGCCAGCAGTGCCGGACAAGCCCCAACCGGCTATGGCTACACCTTC
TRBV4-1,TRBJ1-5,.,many,CASSPKPNQPQHF,TGCGCCAGCAGCCCCAAGCCCAATCAGCCCCAGCATTTT
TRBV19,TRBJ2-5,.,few,CASSMGSAGETQYF,TGTGCCAGTAGTATGGGCTCGGCGGGAGAGACCCAGTACTTC
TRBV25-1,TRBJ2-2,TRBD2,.,CASSVTPGTSGTGELFF,TGTGCCAGCAGCGTCACCCCGGGGACTAGCGGGACCGGGGAGCTGTTTTTT
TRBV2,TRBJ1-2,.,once,CASDERFGGTQYGYTF,TGTGCCAGCGATGAACGATTCGGCGGGACACAATATGGCTACACCTTC
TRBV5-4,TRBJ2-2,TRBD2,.,CASSLASGTTRARELFF,TGTGCCAGCAGCTTGGCTAGCGGGACGACCCGGGCCCGGGAGCTGTTTTTT
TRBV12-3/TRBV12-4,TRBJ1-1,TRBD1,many,CASSRDRFAEAFF,TGTGCCAGCAGCAGGGACAGGTTTGCTGAAGCTTTCTTT